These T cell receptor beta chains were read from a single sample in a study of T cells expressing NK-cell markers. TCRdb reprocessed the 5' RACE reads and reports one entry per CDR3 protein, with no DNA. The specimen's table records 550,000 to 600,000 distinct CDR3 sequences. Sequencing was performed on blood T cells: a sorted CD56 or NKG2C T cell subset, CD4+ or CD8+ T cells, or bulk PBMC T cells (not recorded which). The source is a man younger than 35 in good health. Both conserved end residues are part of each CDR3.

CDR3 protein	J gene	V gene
CASRPQGGTYEQYF	TRBJ2-7	TRBV19
CASSLGRGRSNEQFF	TRBJ2-1	TRBV7-8
CASSWEEVASSDEQFF	TRBJ2-1	TRBV5-1
CAIGTSGSWADTQYF	TRBJ2-3	TRBV2
CASSGGQQLGLAGGPSTDTQYF	TRBJ2-3	TRBV5-1
CASSIRTSGRALDEQFF	TRBJ2-1	TRBV11-2
CASSLRPPTGLGTEAFF	TRBJ1-1	TRBV2
CASSREQGAAAYEQYF	TRBJ2-7	TRBV27
CSAWTSGRHAGEQYF	TRBJ2-7	TRBV20-1
CASSLAPTSPQNEQFF	TRBJ2-1	TRBV5-1
CASQSGYSYNEQFF	TRBJ2-1	TRBV6-5
CASSPGGATGLFF	TRBJ1-4	TRBV3-1
CASSQGGGSADTQYF	TRBJ2-3	TRBV3-1
CASSPLSGRSYNEQFF	TRBJ2-1	TRBV7-8
CASSRPGREKLFF	TRBJ1-4	TRBV11-2
CASSRGGAQETQYF	TRBJ2-5	TRBV3-1
CASSRPTGPDTQYF	TRBJ2-3	TRBV28
CASSLARSNIHNEQFF	TRBJ2-1	TRBV11-1
CASSLTDTGVGTIYF	TRBJ1-3	TRBV11-2
CASSNNRADEKLFF	TRBJ1-4	TRBV28
CASSLQGNEAFF	TRBJ1-1	TRBV4-2
CASGTQMGEAFF	TRBJ1-1	TRBV12-5
CSAPQSSAYGYTF	TRBJ1-2	TRBV20-1
CASSAGTRAWTGELFF	TRBJ2-2	TRBV7-2
CSGRDSDNEQFF	TRBJ2-1	TRBV29-1
CASSDAGTGITQYF	TRBJ2-3	TRBV25-1
CASSQVKGGNSPLHF	TRBJ1-6	TRBV4-1
CAISELGVKDEQYF	TRBJ2-7	TRBV10-3
CASSTRDRARAEAFF	TRBJ1-1	TRBV9
CAISEVSPSSGNTIYF	TRBJ1-3	TRBV10-3
CASSVRTGVQETQYF	TRBJ2-5	TRBV13
CAISIQGYGYTF	TRBJ1-2	TRBV12-3/TRBV12-4
CATEDLRGNEQFF	TRBJ2-1	TRBV15
CASSPPTGTSGRPTQETQYF	TRBJ2-5	TRBV9
CASSFSRGIYGYTF	TRBJ1-2	TRBV3-1
CASSLRVGSPSPLHF	TRBJ1-6	TRBV7-2
CASSVEVGWTSGRASYNEQFF	TRBJ2-1	TRBV9
CASSLGDRTNTEAFF	TRBJ1-1	TRBV12-3/TRBV12-4
CATSKGQGTDTQYF	TRBJ2-3	TRBV15
CASSQDRLISYNEQFF	TRBJ2-1	TRBV14
CASRLRGATQYF	TRBJ2-3	TRBV6-2/TRBV6-3
CASSRGTGSYEQYF	TRBJ2-7	TRBV6-1
CAWSGGLVQFF	TRBJ2-1	TRBV30
CASTRLAAPDTQYF	TRBJ2-3	TRBV3-1
CASSVGRQETQYF	TRBJ2-5	TRBV2
CSVVRGRGGYTF	TRBJ1-2	TRBV29-1
CASSPFRGGGVVF	TRBJ2-2	TRBV12-3/TRBV12-4
CASSQVGGSGTEAFF	TRBJ1-1	TRBV4-2
CASSPDGFGYNEQFF	TRBJ2-1	TRBV4-3
CASSQGRASSYNEQFF	TRBJ2-1	TRBV4-2